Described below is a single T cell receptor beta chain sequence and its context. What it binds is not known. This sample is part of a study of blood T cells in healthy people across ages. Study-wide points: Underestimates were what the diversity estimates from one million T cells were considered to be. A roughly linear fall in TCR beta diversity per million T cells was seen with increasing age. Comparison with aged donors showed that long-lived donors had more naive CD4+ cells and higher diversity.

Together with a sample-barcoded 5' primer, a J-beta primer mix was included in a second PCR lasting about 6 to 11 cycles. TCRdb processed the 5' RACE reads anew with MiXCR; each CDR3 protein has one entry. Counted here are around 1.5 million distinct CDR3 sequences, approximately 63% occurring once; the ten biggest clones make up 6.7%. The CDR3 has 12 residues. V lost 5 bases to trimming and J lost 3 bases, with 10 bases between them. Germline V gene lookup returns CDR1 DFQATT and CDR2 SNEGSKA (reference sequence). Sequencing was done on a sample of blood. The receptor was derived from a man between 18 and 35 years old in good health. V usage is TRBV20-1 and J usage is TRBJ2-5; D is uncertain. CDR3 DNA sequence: TGCAGTGCTTATGGGCCGGAAGAGACCCAGTACTTC. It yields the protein CSAYGPEETQYF.